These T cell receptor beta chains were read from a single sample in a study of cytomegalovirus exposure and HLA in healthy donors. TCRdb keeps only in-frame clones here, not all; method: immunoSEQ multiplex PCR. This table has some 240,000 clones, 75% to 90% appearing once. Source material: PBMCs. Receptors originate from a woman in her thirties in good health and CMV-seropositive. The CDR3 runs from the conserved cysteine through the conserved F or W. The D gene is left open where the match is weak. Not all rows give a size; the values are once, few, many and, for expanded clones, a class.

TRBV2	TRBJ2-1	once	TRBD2	CASSESSGMMKYNEQFF	TGTGCCAGCAGTGAAAGTAGCGGGATGATGAAGTACAATGAGCAGTTCTTC
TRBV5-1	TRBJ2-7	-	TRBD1	CASSPRDSSSYEQYF	TGCGCCAGCAGCCCTCGGGACAGTTCAAGTTACGAGCAGTACTTC
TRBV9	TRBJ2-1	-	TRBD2	CASSVETSGRAFHNEQFF	TGTGCCAGCAGCGTAGAGACTAGCGGGAGGGCCTTCCACAATGAGCAGTTCTTC
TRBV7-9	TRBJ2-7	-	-	CASSFRGRTYEQYF	TGTGCCAGCAGCTTCAGGGGACGGACCTACGAGCAGTACTTC
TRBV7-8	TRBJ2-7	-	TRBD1	CASSPGTAVEEQYF	TGTGCCAGCAGCCCCGGGACAGCTGTCGAGGAGCAGTACTTC
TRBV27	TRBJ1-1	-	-	CATSRDGTEAFF	TGTGCCACCTCGAGGGATGGCACTGAAGCTTTCTTT
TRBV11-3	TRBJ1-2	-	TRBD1	CASSYSGTGVDGYTF	TGTGCCAGCAGCTACTCCGGGACAGGGGTGGATGGCTACACCTTC
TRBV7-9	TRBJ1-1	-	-	CASSPGTEAFF	TGTGCCAGCAGCCCGGGGACTGAAGCTTTCTTT
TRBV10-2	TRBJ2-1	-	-	CASSEWAGYNEQFF	TGCGCCAGCAGTGAGTGGGCTGGATACAATGAGCAGTTCTTC
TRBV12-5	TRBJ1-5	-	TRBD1	CASGLVVTGGFQPQHF	TGTGCTAGTGGTTTGGTAGTGACAGGGGGCTTTCAGCCCCAGCATTTT
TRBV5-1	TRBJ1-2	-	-	CASSLGINYGYTF	TGCGCCAGCAGCCTCGGGATCAACTATGGCTACACCTTC
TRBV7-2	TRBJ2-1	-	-	CASSLSIGSPVF	TGTGCCAGCAGCTTAAGTATCGGTAGTCCGGTCTTC
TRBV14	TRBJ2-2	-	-	CASSRTISGELFF	TGTGCCAGCAGCCGCACAATCTCCGGGGAGCTGTTTTTT
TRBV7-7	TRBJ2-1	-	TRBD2	CASSPLPRESSYNEQFF	TGTGCTAGCAGCCCACTTCCGCGGGAGAGCTCCTACAATGAGCAGTTCTTC
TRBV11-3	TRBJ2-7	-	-	CASSSVKLADYEQYF	TGTGCCAGCAGCTCGGTGAAACTAGCAGATTACGAGCAGTACTTC
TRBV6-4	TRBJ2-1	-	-	CASSDPQFNEQFF	TGTGCCAGCAGTGACCCCCAATTCAATGAGCAGTTCTTC
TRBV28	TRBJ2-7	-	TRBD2	CASSSGTRTTSAYEQYF	TGTGCCAGCAGTTCCGGGACTAGAACAACCTCCGCCTACGAGCAGTACTTC
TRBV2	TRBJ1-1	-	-	CASSDRGNDEAFF	TGTGCCAGCAGTGATAGGGGGAACGATGAAGCTTTCTTT
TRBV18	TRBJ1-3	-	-	CASSPGRVNTIYF	TGTGCCAGCTCACCGGGGAGGGTCAACACCATATATTTT
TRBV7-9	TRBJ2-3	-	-	CASSINWGQDTQYF	TGTGCCAGCAGCATAAATTGGGGGCAAGATACGCAGTATTTT
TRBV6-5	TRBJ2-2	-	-	CASSPNSGGELFF	TGTGCCAGCAGTCCCAACAGCGGCGGGGAGCTGTTTTTT
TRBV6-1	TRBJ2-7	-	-	CASNSAGHPYEQYF	TGTGCCAGCAATTCGGCAGGCCACCCCTACGAGCAGTACTTC